This entry lists 22 T cell receptor beta chains sequenced from one sample in a study of blood T cell repertoires in COVID-19. Sequencing was performed with immunoSEQ multiplex PCR; in TCRdb, only in-frame clones are kept and a portion is missing. Among around 320,000 clones, around 88% were seen once, and the ten largest hold about 7%. The sequenced sample consisted of peripheral blood. These TCRs come from a young woman who had recovered from COVID-19.

V usage is TRBV19 and J usage is TRBJ1-2; a weak D match, TRBD1 (5 bases). CDR3 size: 12 residues. The V gene lost 7 bases and the J gene lost 6 bases, with 12 bases spanning the gap. Germline assignment: CDR1 LNHDA and CDR2 SQIVND (reference sequence). This chain's CDR3 is CASNLQGNGYTF. The CDR3 DNA sequence: TGTGCCAGTAACCTTCAGGGCAATGGCTACACCTTC. The full variable domain, completed using reference TRBV19 and TRBJ1-2, is DGGITQSPKYLFRKEGQNVTLSCEQNLNHDAMYWYRQDPGQGLRLIYYSQIVNDFQKGDIAEGYSVSREKKESFPLTVTSAQKNPTAFYLCASNLQGNGYTFGSGTRLTVV.

The chain combines TRBV19 with TRBJ1-5, with a possible D match to TRBD1 (5 bases). This CDR3 spans 14 amino acids. V was pared by 9 bases and J by 6 bases, with 18 bases between. CDR1 is LNHDA and CDR2 is SQIVND in the germline V gene (reference sequence). CDR3 coding DNA: TGTGCCAGCTCCACCGCGGGACTGGGTCAGCCCCAGCATTTT. Protein: CASSTAGLGQPQHF.

The V call is TRBV3-1 (or the pseudogene TRBV3-2), the J call TRBJ2-1, with 14 bases matching TRBD2. Germline trimming cut 5 bases from V and 7 bases from J; bases unmatched to any gene: 7. The CDR3 length is 16 residues. Germline V gene lookup returns CDR1 LGHDT and CDR2 YNNKEL (reference sequence). The CDR3 nucleotides are TGTGCCAGCAGCTCCCGACTAGCGGGGGGGCGGAATGAGCAGTTCTTC. It yields the protein CASSSRLAGGRNEQFF.

V usage is TRBV5-1 and J usage is TRBJ2-7, with a weak D call TRBD1 (5 bases). Germline CDR1 SGHRS, CDR2 YFSETQ. The length of the CDR3 is 14 residues. The V end was cut by 3 bases, the J end by 1 base, with 11 bases between. The CDR3 DNA is TGCGCCAGCAGCTACACCTCAGGGTCCTACGAGCAGTACTTC. This translates into CASSYTSGSYEQYF.

This chain joins TRBV27 and TRBJ1-4; a weak D match, TRBD1 (6 bases). Germline V gene data show CDR1 as MNHEY and CDR2 as SMNVEV (reference sequence). The CDR3 is made up of 15 amino acids. V was shortened by 3 bases and J by 5 bases, with 13 bases between the two germline ends. The CDR3 DNA follows: TGTGCCAGCAGTTTCCTGACAGGCGGCAATGAAAAACTGTTTTTT. Translated: CASSFLTGGNEKLFF.

The chain has TRBV5-4 and TRBJ1-1; the match to TRBD1 covers 10 bases. The CDR3 length is 13 residues. Germline V gene data show CDR1 as SGHNT and CDR2 as YYREEE (reference sequence). With 5 bases clipped from V and 4 bases from J, the junction kept 2 bases outside the gene matches. CDR3 sequence reads: CASSWDRGTEAFF. As DNA, the CDR3 is TGTGCCAGCAGTTGGGACAGGGGCACTGAAGCTTTCTTT.

The rearrangement uses TRBV28 and TRBJ1-4; 7 nucleotides agree with TRBD1. Germline values: CDR1 MDHEN, CDR2 SYDVKM. V gave up 4 bases and J gave up 4 bases; unmatched junction bases: 6. The CDR3 extends over 15 amino acids. CDR3 residues: CASSSRDSHNEKLFF. The CDR3 DNA reads TGTGCCAGCAGTTCACGGGACAGCCATAATGAAAAACTGTTTTTT.

This chain links TRBV10-3 with TRBJ1-6; maybe TRBD1 (5 bases). V was trimmed by 6 bases and J by 0 bases, leaving 15 bases between them. The CDR3 covers 17 residues. Looked up from germline, CDR1 is ENHRY and CDR2 is SYGVKD. CDR3 DNA: TGTGCCATCAGGGTTTCGACAGAAAGCTCCTATAATTCACCCCTCCACTTT. This gives the protein CAIRVSTESSYNSPLHF.

This rearrangement joins TRBV5-5 to TRBJ2-7; D possibly corresponds to TRBD2 (5 bases). V lost 0 bases and J 4 bases, leaving 17 bases between the germline ends. The CDR3 covers 16 residues. Germline V lookup: CDR1 SGHKS, CDR2 YYEKEE (reference sequence). In nucleotides, the CDR3 is TGTGCCAGCAGCTTGGCCTCGGACTGGAGGTGGTACGAGCAGTACTTC. This sequence encodes CASSLASDWRWYEQYF.

The V call is TRBV4-3, the J call TRBJ1-4, with D possibly being TRBD1 (6 bases). Germline V gene data show CDR1 as LGHNA and CDR2 as YSLEER. Trimming cost V 0 bases and J 2 bases, with 10 bases left between them. The CDR3 has 16 amino acids. CDR3 bases: TGCGCCAGCAGCCAAGATTACAGGGCCACTAATGAAAAACTGTTTTTT. Translation gives CASSQDYRATNEKLFF.

The chain employs TRBV7-6 and TRBJ2-1; TRBD2 matches 16 bases. Per the germline V gene, CDR1 is SGHVS and CDR2 is FNYEAQ. V gave up 4 bases and J gave up 4 bases; unmatched junction bases: 1. CDR3 length: 16 residues. CDR3 sequence: CASSSGLAGGYNEQFF. Written as DNA, the CDR3 is TGTGCCAGCAGCTCGGGACTAGCGGGGGGGTACAATGAGCAGTTCTTC.

The chain couples TRBV7-9 to TRBJ2-7; 9 nucleotides match TRBD1. With V trimmed by 5 bases and J by 5 bases, 4 bases remained unmatched. The CDR3 length is 13 residues. Germline values: CDR1 SEHNR, CDR2 FQNEAQ (reference sequence). The CDR3 protein is CASSPDRGNEQYF. The CDR3 DNA follows: TGTGCCAGCAGCCCGGACAGGGGAAACGAGCAGTACTTC.

This sequence joins TRBV19 and TRBJ2-5, with a tentative D call TRBD2 (5 bases). Trimming pared 3 bases from V and 4 bases from J, leaving 9 bases between. The CDR3 spans 13 residues. The germline V gene has CDR1 LNHDA and CDR2 SQIVND (reference sequence). The CDR3 DNA sequence: TGTGCCAGTAGTATGCCAGGAGGAGAGACCCAGTACTTC. Translation gives CASSMPGGETQYF.

The CDR3 protein is CAISLRDRGRTTEAFF. The CDR3 region has the DNA TGTGCCATCAGCCTCCGGGACAGGGGGCGAACAACTGAAGCTTTCTTT. This chain uses TRBV10-3 with TRBJ1-1; 12 bases are a match to TRBD1. CDR3 length: 16 residues. CDR1 ENHRY and CDR2 SYGVKD come from the germline V gene. Trimming removed 6 bases from V and 5 bases from J; junction bases left unmatched: 10.

This rearrangement joins TRBV19 to TRBJ2-5; 9 bases fit TRBD1. Unmatched junction bases numbered 12, after V lost 5 bases and J lost 5 bases. The length of the CDR3 is 16 residues. Germline loops: CDR1 LNHDA, CDR2 SQIVND (reference sequence). The CDR3 sequence is CASSSRGTGIGETQYF. The CDR3 nucleotides read TGTGCCAGTAGTTCTCGGGGGACAGGGATCGGGGAGACCCAGTACTTC.

The J gene is TRBJ1-2, the V gene TRBV29-1; TRBD1 agrees at 11 bases. The ends lost 5 bases at V and 8 bases at J; junction bases unmatched: 7. There are 13 residues in the CDR3. Germline CDR1 SQVTM, CDR2 ANQGSEA. The CDR3: CSVSGQGARGYTF. CDR3 nucleotide sequence: TGCAGCGTTTCCGGACAGGGGGCGCGGGGCTACACCTTC.

Written as DNA, the CDR3 is TGTGCCAGCTCACCAGGAGGGGACTTAAATCAGCCCCAGCATTTT. This codes for CASSPGGDLNQPQHF. The chain carries TRBV18 and TRBJ1-5; tentative D call: TRBD1 (5 bases). In germline, CDR1 is KGHSH, CDR2 LQKENI. V was trimmed by 2 bases and J by 4 bases, leaving 12 bases between them. The CDR3 length is 15 residues.

This chain links TRBV4-2 with TRBJ1-4; D ambiguous. The germline V and J ends were trimmed by 4 bases and 8 bases, with 17 bases remaining between them. The CDR3 is made up of 15 amino acids. The germline V gene encodes CDR1 LGHNA and CDR2 YNFKEQ. The chain's CDR3 is CASSPREGRGEKLFF. CDR3 bases: TGTGCCAGCAGCCCCCGGGAAGGGAGAGGGGAAAAACTGTTTTTT.

The CDR3 spells CASSISFRQGDHNEQFF. CDR3 in DNA: TGTGCCAGTAGTATAAGCTTCCGGCAGGGGGATCACAATGAGCAGTTCTTC. V usage is TRBV19 and J usage is TRBJ2-1; 7 bases align to TRBD1. The junction had 12 bases not matched to a gene; V was cut back by 2 bases and J by 5 bases. The CDR3 covers 17 residues. From germline, CDR1 is LNHDA and CDR2 SQIVND (reference sequence).

This clone was picked up a small number of times. The chain carries TRBV4-2 and TRBJ1-2; 7 bases are shared with TRBD1. Germline CDR1 is LGHNA and CDR2 is YNFKEQ. V was clipped by 0 bases and J by 8 bases; unmatched bases: 12. This CDR3 has 16 residues. The CDR3 DNA reads TGTGCCAGCAGCCAAGACAATCTCGCGAGGGGGCGAGGCTACACCTTC. This gives the protein CASSQDNLARGRGYTF.

The V call is TRBV5-1, the J call TRBJ1-3, with D unclear. This CDR3 spans 12 amino acids. Germline V gives CDR1 SGHRS, CDR2 YFSETQ. V was shortened by 2 bases and J by 2 bases, with 2 bases between the two germline ends. In DNA form, the CDR3 reads TGCGCCAGCAGCTTCGCTGGAAACACCATATATTTT. Its protein product is CASSFAGNTIYF.

This CDR3 is CASNRGQDTEAFF. CDR3 coding DNA: TGTGCCAGCAACAGGGGGCAGGACACTGAAGCTTTCTTT. The V gene is TRBV12-3 or TRBV12-4, the J gene TRBJ1-1, with 9 bases lining up with TRBD1. The junction had 3 bases not matched to a gene; V was cut back by 7 bases and J by 3 bases. CDR3 size: 13 residues.